The T cell receptor (beta chain) under discussion was sequenced for a study of shared clonotypes between healthy human individuals. The authors loaded roughly 180 ng DNA, around 32,000 T cell genomes, into sorted-subset replicate PCRs. Sequencing was performed with immunoSEQ multiplex PCR; in TCRdb, only in-frame clones are kept and a portion is missing. The table records over 2 million clones, about 90% of them present only once. V gave up 8 bases and J gave up 4 bases, with 14 bases separating them. The CDR3 has 14 residues. Germline lookup yields CDR1 MGHDK and CDR2 SYGVNS. Each donor was a Caucasian adult residing in Nashville, Tennessee.

The TCR was taken from a man in his late teens or twenties in good health. Some clones in this sample may be carry-over from other donors' samples. The chain combines TRBV25-1 with TRBJ2-2; TRBD2 is a possible D gene (5 bases). Material for sequencing was naive CD4+ T cells from PBMCs. Indicated subset: CD45RA+ positively selected. CDR3 in DNA: TGTGCCAGCGGCACCGGGAAGATCACCGGGGAGCTGTTTTTT. Amino acids: CASGTGKITGELFF.